A selection of T cell receptor beta chains follows, all from one sample in a study of blood T cells in healthy people across ages. TCRdb passed the 5' RACE reads through MiXCR, listing each CDR3 protein once. The sample lists 1.5 million to 2 million distinct CDR3 sequences, about two fifths occurring once. Sequences were obtained from blood. All receptors come from a human donor in good health. The conserved cysteine and the conserved F or W are not part of the CDR3 here. The size entry is marked missing in some rows and otherwise reads once, few, many or a size class.

v_call	clone_size	cdr3_aa
TRBV18	few	ASSPPEPANYGYT
TRBV7-6	few	ASSLVGKEQF
TRBV7-9	NA	ASSPPGQYNEQY
TRBV9	few	ASSVVEGVTDTQY
TRBV15	NA	ATTGQGISNEKLF
TRBV12-3/TRBV12-4	many	ASSLHRDTQY
TRBV4-2	NA	ASSQDPAGEGETQY
TRBV20-1	few	SAREGNTEAF
TRBV4-2	NA	ASSNKRGRTSGGPSEGTDTQY
TRBV7-2	NA	ASSPERRGPGANVLT
TRBV15	NA	ATSREDGGSQY
TRBV24-1	NA	ATSDLAVPRRDREPNEQF
TRBV20-1	few	SAEGPTRAF
TRBV11-2	NA	ASSLWARGGEKLF
TRBV3-1	few	ASSHWNTEAF
TRBV29-1	few	SVKVWGDSYNSPLH
TRBV7-9	few	ASSPPKALNNYGYT
TRBV12-3/TRBV12-4	once	ASSPFSGTGNEQF
TRBV4-3	few	ASSQDKTLTDTQY
TRBV27	few	ASSLRARGNSPLH
TRBV7-6	NA	ANSLEPGIDTQY
TRBV6-2/TRBV6-3	few	ASRVHGGTDTQY
TRBV7-8	NA	ASLTSWVDDEQF
TRBV9	NA	ASSVGLAGGLPAQY
TRBV6-2/TRBV6-3	NA	ASRVTSGGTDTQY
TRBV10-3	once	AISETFLSTGGSNQPQH
TRBV9	NA	ASSPSPRDGWSGANVLT
TRBV5-1	NA	TSSFTGASEVTQY
TRBV20-1	NA	SGTVPPSYNEQF
TRBV7-3	few	ASSLTQGGGYT
TRBV12-3/TRBV12-4	NA	ASSLVFVGESTDTQY
TRBV20-1	few	SASDRAPYNEQF
TRBV12-5	few	ASGPFGQGYEQY
TRBV3-1	NA	ASSSTGGEEDEQF
TRBV20-1	NA	SATLQGSPAYEQY
TRBV7-9	NA	ASSSIEAYEQY
TRBV7-9	few	ASSLGGTGIIEAF
TRBV27	NA	ASSFGGQGKLF
TRBV5-6	NA	ASSFPGQGLDEQF
TRBV5-5	few	ASSWGQGGQPQH
TRBV7-2	few	ASSLVASGGRDTQY
TRBV6-2/TRBV6-3	NA	ASSKGLSLEETQY
TRBV27	few	ASSFRTGGGYT
TRBV7-9	many	ASSSTVNEQF
TRBV29-1	NA	SARPTGNYGYT
TRBV9	NA	ASSAGQASNQPQH